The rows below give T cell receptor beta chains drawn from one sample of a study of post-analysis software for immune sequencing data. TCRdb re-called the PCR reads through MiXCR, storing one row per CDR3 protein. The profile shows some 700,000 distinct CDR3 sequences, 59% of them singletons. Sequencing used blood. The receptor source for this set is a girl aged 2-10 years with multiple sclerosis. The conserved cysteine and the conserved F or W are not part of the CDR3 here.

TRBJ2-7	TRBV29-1	SVGKGLGYEQY
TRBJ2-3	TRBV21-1	ASIRRPPSTDTQY
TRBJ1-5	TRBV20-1	SARDWQYSNQPQH
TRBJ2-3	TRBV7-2	ASKRTGGGEDTQY
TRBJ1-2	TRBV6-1	ASSEVSTGSGGYT
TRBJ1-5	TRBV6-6	ASSTESNQPQH
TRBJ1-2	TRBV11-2	ASSLVSGYT
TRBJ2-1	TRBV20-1	SARPGAGYEQF
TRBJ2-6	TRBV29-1	SVEGSVSGPNVLT
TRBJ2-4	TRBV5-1	ASSIRPDSKNIQY
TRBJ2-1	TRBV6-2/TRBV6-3	ASSSSRQVVGNEQF
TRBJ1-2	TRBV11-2	ASSPKIVHRTLYGYT
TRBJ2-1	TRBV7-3	ASSPGVPKGAYNEQF
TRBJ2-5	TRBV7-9	ASSAAGTVLQETQY
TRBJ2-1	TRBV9	ASSGAPTGLYNEQF
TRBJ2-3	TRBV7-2	ASSFSGYTDTQY
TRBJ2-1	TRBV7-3	ASSARLLAGGRVDNEQF
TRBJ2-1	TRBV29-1	SITSDYNEQF
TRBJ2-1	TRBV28	ASRRTAYNEQF
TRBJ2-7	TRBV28	ASSFPGQGVSSYEQY
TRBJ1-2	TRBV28	ASSTFDGYT
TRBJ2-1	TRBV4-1	ASSLELARSYNEQF
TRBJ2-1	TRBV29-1	SVGQRNVVNEQF
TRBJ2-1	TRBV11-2	ASSLAGLASPEQF
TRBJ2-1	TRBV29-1	SVVENEQF
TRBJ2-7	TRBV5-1	ASSLTGSSYEQY
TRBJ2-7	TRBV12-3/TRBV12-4	ASSLRREYEQY
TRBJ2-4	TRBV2	ASSFRGIGEQY
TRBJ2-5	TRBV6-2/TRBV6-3	ASTTRGTRETQY
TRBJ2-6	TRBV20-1	SASQTGRFAGANVLT
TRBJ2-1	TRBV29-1	SVGGGGSGRGGEQF
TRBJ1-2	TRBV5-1	ASSLSTTDYGYT
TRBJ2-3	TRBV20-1	SARTPGIVTDTQY
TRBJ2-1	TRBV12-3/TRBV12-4	ASSFTNEQF
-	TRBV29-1	SVVDSTYEQY
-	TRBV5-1	ASSLGQGLDEQY
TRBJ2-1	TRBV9	ASSPTKLRLADYNEQF
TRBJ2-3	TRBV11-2	ASSFGVAGGPTDTQY
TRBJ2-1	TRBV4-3	ASSQGVGLAGGTKAF
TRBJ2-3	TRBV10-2	ASSVKRGSTDTQY
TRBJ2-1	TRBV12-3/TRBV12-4	ASSLAGLAGRNEQF
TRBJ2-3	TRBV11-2	ASSSPGGSGTDTQY